This passage covers 25 T cell receptor beta chains from one sample sequenced in a study of blood T cell repertoires in COVID-19. Sequencing used immunoSEQ multiplex PCR; TCRdb keeps in-frame clones, though not all of them. The sample shows about 340,000 clones, approximately 86% of them seen only once. The sequenced material came from PBMCs or T cells enriched from blood (not recorded which). The receptors come from a woman aged 35 to 49 with acute COVID-19.

This clone appeared a few times. Here the CDR3 reads CASSMRVDRNINTEAFF. The CDR3 nucleotides read TGTGCCAGTAGTATGAGGGTGGATCGGAATATTAACACTGAAGCTTTCTTT. V is TRBV19 and J is TRBJ1-1; no reliable D call. The CDR3 loop spans 17 amino acids. CDR1 is LNHDA, CDR2 SQIVND, per germline (reference sequence). Trimming took 3 bases from V and 2 from J, leaving 19 bases between them.

This clone was picked up a small number of times. V and J are TRBV6-5 and TRBJ2-2; D gene unclear. The CDR3 is made up of 15 amino acids. CDR1 is MNHEY and CDR2 is SVGAGI in the germline V gene. V lost 3 bases to trimming and J lost 5 bases, with 13 bases between them. DNA of the CDR3: TGTGCCAGCAGTTATTCCACCTCGCGGACCGGGGAGCTGTTTTTT. Translating it yields CASSYSTSRTGELFF.

The J gene is TRBJ2-6, the V gene TRBV5-1; D remains ambiguous. CDR3 length equals 16 residues. With 0 bases removed from V and 0 bases from J, the gap between germline ends came to 7 bases. Looked up from germline, CDR1 is SGHRS and CDR2 is YFSETQ. The CDR3 spells CASSLEPGSGANVLTF. The DNA of the CDR3 is TGCGCCAGCAGCTTGGAGCCAGGCTCTGGGGCCAACGTCCTGACTTTC.

The chain combines TRBV18 with TRBJ2-7; D is perhaps TRBD1 (5 bases). Germline values: CDR1 KGHSH, CDR2 LQKENI. Trimming cost V 2 bases and J 0 bases, with 8 bases left between them. CDR3 length equals 14 residues. For the CDR3, the DNA is TGTGCCAGCTCACCAGGCAGGGTCTCCTACGAGCAGTACTTC. Translation: CASSPGRVSYEQYF.

Notes on this clone: Other DNA sequences in the sample encode the same CDR3. The rearrangement uses TRBV19 and TRBJ2-7, with D possibly being TRBD1 (6 bases). Germline loops: CDR1 LNHDA, CDR2 SQIVND (reference sequence). The ends were cut back, 8 bases at V and 3 bases at J, with 11 bases in the middle. The CDR3 runs to 12 residues. The CDR3 reads CASSPRGYEQYF. CDR3 DNA: TGTGCCAGTTCACCCAGGGGCTACGAGCAGTACTTC.

This clone was found once. The rearrangement joins TRBV9 to TRBJ2-3; D is uncertain. This CDR3 has 17 residues. CDR1 is SGDLS and CDR2 is YYNGEE in the germline V gene. Trimming left V 4 bases short and J 0 bases short, with 18 bases between. As DNA, the CDR3 is TGTGCCAGCAGCCCTTTGACTGTTCTTTCTAGCACAGATACGCAGTATTTT. Its protein product is CASSPLTVLSSTDTQYF.

J is TRBJ2-1 and V is TRBV12-3 or TRBV12-4; D possibly corresponds to TRBD1 (5 bases). V shed 7 bases and J shed 7 bases, with 14 bases lying between them. CDR3 length: 13 residues. The CDR3 loop is CASIRQGLNEQFF. The CDR3 nucleotides are TGTGCCAGCATTAGGCAGGGTCTGAATGAGCAGTTCTTC.

The rearrangement uses TRBV19 and TRBJ1-1; D gene uncertain. V lost 0 bases to trimming and J lost 5 bases, with 10 bases between them. CDR1 and CDR2 (germline): LNHDA, SQIVND (reference sequence). This CDR3 has 14 amino acids. Here the CDR3 DNA reads TGTGCCAGTAGTATAGATCGGTGGTCGACTGAAGCTTTCTTT. It specifies CASSIDRWSTEAFF.

The rearrangement links TRBV3-1 (or the pseudogene TRBV3-2) to TRBJ2-2; D ambiguous. The CDR3 consists of 14 residues. The germline CDR1 and CDR2 sequences are LGHDT and YNNKEL (reference sequence). The ends were cut back, 1 base at V and 7 bases at J, with 10 bases in the middle. The CDR3 sequence: CASSQGRSGGELFF. CDR3 in DNA: TGTGCCAGCAGCCAAGGACGTTCGGGCGGGGAGCTGTTTTTT.

The chain employs TRBV5-6 and TRBJ2-3; D may be TRBD1 (5 bases). The ends were cut back, 0 bases at V and 5 bases at J, with 10 bases in the middle. The germline V gene encodes CDR1 SGHDT and CDR2 YYEEEE. The CDR3 is 14 amino acids. DNA for the CDR3: TGTGCCAGCAGCTTGGCCAAGGGGCGAGATACGCAGTATTTT. Its protein product is CASSLAKGRDTQYF.

The rearrangement uses TRBV7-9 and TRBJ2-3; D remains ambiguous. Looked up from germline, CDR1 is SEHNR and CDR2 is FQNEAQ (reference sequence). The CDR3 totals 12 residues. The germline V and J ends were trimmed by 3 bases and 6 bases, with 7 bases remaining between them. The CDR3 DNA is TGTGCCAGCAGCTTTGTTCTGGATACGCAGTATTTT. It is translated as CASSFVLDTQYF.

This clone was counted a single time. The V and J genes are TRBV12-5 and TRBJ1-2; 9 bases fit TRBD1. CDR3 length: 16 amino acids. V lost 0 bases and J lost 10; bases outside the gene matches: 12. Germline-derived CDR1 and CDR2 are LGHNT and FRNRAP. DNA for the CDR3: TGTGCTAGTGGTTTGGTTGCGGGACAGGGTCTTAGGAACTACACCTTC. Translation: CASGLVAGQGLRNYTF.

This sequence joins TRBV11-3 and TRBJ1-2, with 8 bases lining up with TRBD1. Germline V CDR1 and CDR2: SGHNT, YENEEA. The V gene end was trimmed by 5 bases and the J gene end by 1 base; junction bases not matched to a gene: 12. CDR3 length: 17 amino acids. DNA for the CDR3: TGTGCCAGCAGCCCAGGACAGGGACCGAACCATAACTATGGCTACACCTTC. Encoded protein: CASSPGQGPNHNYGYTF.

V gene TRBV28 combines with J gene TRBJ1-2, with 7 bases lining up with TRBD1. After removal of 5 bases from V and 3 bases from J, the junction contained 12 bases not matched to a gene. CDR1 and CDR2 from the germline V gene are MDHEN and SYDVKM. The CDR3 contains 16 residues. The CDR3 DNA sequence: TGTGCCAGCAGTCCTGAGGGACAGAAACTTTACTATGGCTACACCTTC. As protein: CASSPEGQKLYYGYTF.

A remark on this clone: The same CDR3 arises from other DNA sequences in this sample as well. The chain uses TRBV18 and TRBJ2-7; 11 bases agree with TRBD1. The CDR3 has 15 residues. Germline CDR1 is KGHSH and CDR2 is LQKENI. Losses at the gene ends were 1 base for V and 3 bases for J; bases not matched to a gene: 2. CDR3 coding DNA: TGTGCCAGCTCACCACTGGGGACAGGGGGCTACGAGCAGTACTTC. Translating gives CASSPLGTGGYEQYF.

The chain is built from TRBV6-5 and TRBJ2-3; the match to TRBD2 covers 8 bases. The CDR3 is 15 amino acids. V lost 7 bases and J lost 6; bases outside the gene matches: 12. Germline V gene data show CDR1 as MNHEY and CDR2 as SVGAGI. In DNA, the CDR3 is TGTGCCAGCATTAGAAGCGGGAGCGCGGCGGATACGCAGTATTTT. This encodes CASIRSGSAADTQYF.

This chain links TRBV7-8 with TRBJ2-7; the D gene is possibly TRBD2 (6 bases). Trimming pared 2 bases from V and 7 bases from J, leaving 15 bases between. The CDR3 runs to 14 residues. Germline CDR1 is SGHVS and CDR2 is FQNEAQ. The CDR3 DNA follows: TGTGCCAGCAGCTTATCTACCGGGACTTCTGAGCAGTACTTC. Residues: CASSLSTGTSEQYF.

V and J are TRBV7-2 and TRBJ1-2, with a possible D match to TRBD1 (6 bases). In germline, CDR1 is SGHTA, CDR2 FQGNSA. Trimming left V 8 bases short and J 5 bases short, with 15 bases between. CDR3 length: 13 amino acids. The CDR3, as DNA: TGTGCCAGCTTAAACCAGGGGAGTTATGGCTACACCTTC. Translating gives CASLNQGSYGYTF.

This clone showed up just once. This sequence joins TRBV29-1 and TRBJ1-2, with 9 bases aligning to TRBD1. In germline, CDR1 is SQVTM, CDR2 ANQGSEA. CDR3 length: 15 amino acids. The ends lost 4 bases at V and 2 bases at J; junction bases unmatched: 8. CDR3: CSVGLTGGINYGYTF. The CDR3, as DNA: TGCAGCGTTGGTTTGACAGGGGGAATAAACTATGGCTACACCTTC. The full variable domain, its missing parts supplied by reference TRBV29-1 and TRBJ1-2, is SAVISQKPSRDICQRGTSLTIQCQVDSQVTMMFWYRQQPGQSLTLIATANQGSEATYESGFVIDKFPISRPNLTFSTLTVSNMSPEDSSIYLCSVGLTGGINYGYTFGSGTRLTVV.

The V call is TRBV7-9, the J call TRBJ1-2, with no clear D. This CDR3 spans 19 amino acids. The germline CDR1 and CDR2 sequences are SEHNR and FQNEAQ (reference sequence). The germline V and J ends were trimmed by 4 bases and 3 bases, with 27 bases remaining between them. The CDR3 coding sequence is TGTGCCAGCAGCTCCGACCTAGTTACGATGGGTGGTTTTTACTATGGCTACACCTTC. Its protein product is CASSSDLVTMGGFYYGYTF.

This chain links TRBV7-9 with TRBJ2-5; no clear D. V was cut by 8 bases and J by 5 bases, with 6 bases left in between. The CDR3 contains 10 residues. Germline CDR1 reads SEHNR; CDR2 reads FQNEAQ (reference sequence). This chain's CDR3 is CASARETQYF. In nucleotides, the CDR3 is TGTGCCAGCGCGCGGGAGACCCAGTACTTC.

The chain recombines TRBV14 with TRBJ1-2, with D unresolved. V lost 0 bases and J lost 6, with 8 bases in between. Per the germline V gene, CDR1 is SGHDN and CDR2 is FVKESK. The CDR3 runs 13 residues. The CDR3 nucleotides are TGTGCCAGCAGCCAAGACCCCTTCCATGGCTACACCTTC. Translation gives CASSQDPFHGYTF. The full variable domain, its missing parts supplied by reference TRBV14 and TRBJ1-2, is EAGVTQFPSHSVIEKGQTVTLRCDPISGHDNLYWYRRVMGKEIKFLLHFVKESKQDESGMPNNRFLAERTGGTYSTLKVQPAELEDSGVYFCASSQDPFHGYTFGSGTRLTVV.

The J gene is TRBJ2-2, the V gene TRBV7-9; 8 bases are shared with TRBD2. The CDR3 totals 15 residues. Germline V gene sequence: CDR1 SEHNR, CDR2 FQNEAQ (reference sequence). The V and J ends lost 5 bases and 3 bases, in that order; junction bases with no gene match: 5. The CDR3 sequence: CASSPLAGYTGELFF. The CDR3 DNA sequence: TGTGCCAGCAGCCCGCTAGCGGGTTACACCGGGGAGCTGTTTTTT.

This clone has just a few counts. As DNA, the CDR3 is TGTGCCAGCAGTTTATACCCCGGGTCGCGAGAATTAGGCTACGAGCAGTACTTC. It yields the protein CASSLYPGSRELGYEQYF. The genes are TRBV27 and TRBJ2-7; D remains ambiguous. V was clipped by 1 base and J by 3 bases, with 22 bases between them. Germline V CDR1 and CDR2: MNHEY, SMNVEV (reference sequence). The CDR3 is 18 residues long.

The chain links TRBV11-2 to TRBJ1-3; D not resolved. Deletions cut 2 bases from V and 5 bases from J, with 10 bases between. CDR1 and CDR2 (germline): SGHAT, FQNNGV. CDR3 length: 14 amino acids. The CDR3 protein is CASSLTGLRNTIYF. The CDR3 DNA follows: TGTGCCAGCAGCTTAACCGGGTTAAGAAACACCATATATTTT.